This paragraph reports one TCR beta chain. Its specificity is not known. This likely comes from a read error, as the CDR3 has no conserved phenylalanine or tryptophan at its end. These data originate in a study of tumor-infiltrating lymphocytes in primary liver carcinoma. Notes on the study in general: Top-250-clone fractions were significantly higher in tumors than in blood (p = 0.039).

The source of the blood RNA was unsorted whole blood, and germline DNA was extracted as well. The patients lived with chronic HBV infection and had not yet received any treatment. With 3 bases removed from V and 0 bases from J, the gap between germline ends came to 7 bases. The CDR3 covers 14 residues. CDR1 and CDR2 from the germline V gene are SEHNR and FQNEAQ (reference sequence). Reverse transcription of roughly 0.45 ug total RNA with a constant-region primer produced TCR beta cDNA. Employing slightly modified ARM-PCR, three nested multiplex PCR rounds were run, and these gave rise to the TCR beta libraries. Running 9 to 11 cycles apiece, the first two PCR rounds relied on TRBV1-TRBV30 forward primers together with a C-beta reverse primer. TCRdb reprocessed the multiplex PCR reads with MiXCR, giving one entry per CDR3 protein. This sample carries about 320,000 distinct CDR3 sequences, roughly 60% of them seen once, and the ten largest clones take approximately 9%.

The sequence was obtained from a man between 35 and 55 years old with primary liver carcinoma and hepatitis B virus infection. The chain joins TRBV7-9 to TRBJ2-3; D unresolved. The sequencing input was peripheral blood. As DNA, the CDR3 is TGTGCCAGCAGCTTGACGGTGAGCACAGATACGCAGTATTCT. Protein sequence: CASSLTVSTDTQYS.